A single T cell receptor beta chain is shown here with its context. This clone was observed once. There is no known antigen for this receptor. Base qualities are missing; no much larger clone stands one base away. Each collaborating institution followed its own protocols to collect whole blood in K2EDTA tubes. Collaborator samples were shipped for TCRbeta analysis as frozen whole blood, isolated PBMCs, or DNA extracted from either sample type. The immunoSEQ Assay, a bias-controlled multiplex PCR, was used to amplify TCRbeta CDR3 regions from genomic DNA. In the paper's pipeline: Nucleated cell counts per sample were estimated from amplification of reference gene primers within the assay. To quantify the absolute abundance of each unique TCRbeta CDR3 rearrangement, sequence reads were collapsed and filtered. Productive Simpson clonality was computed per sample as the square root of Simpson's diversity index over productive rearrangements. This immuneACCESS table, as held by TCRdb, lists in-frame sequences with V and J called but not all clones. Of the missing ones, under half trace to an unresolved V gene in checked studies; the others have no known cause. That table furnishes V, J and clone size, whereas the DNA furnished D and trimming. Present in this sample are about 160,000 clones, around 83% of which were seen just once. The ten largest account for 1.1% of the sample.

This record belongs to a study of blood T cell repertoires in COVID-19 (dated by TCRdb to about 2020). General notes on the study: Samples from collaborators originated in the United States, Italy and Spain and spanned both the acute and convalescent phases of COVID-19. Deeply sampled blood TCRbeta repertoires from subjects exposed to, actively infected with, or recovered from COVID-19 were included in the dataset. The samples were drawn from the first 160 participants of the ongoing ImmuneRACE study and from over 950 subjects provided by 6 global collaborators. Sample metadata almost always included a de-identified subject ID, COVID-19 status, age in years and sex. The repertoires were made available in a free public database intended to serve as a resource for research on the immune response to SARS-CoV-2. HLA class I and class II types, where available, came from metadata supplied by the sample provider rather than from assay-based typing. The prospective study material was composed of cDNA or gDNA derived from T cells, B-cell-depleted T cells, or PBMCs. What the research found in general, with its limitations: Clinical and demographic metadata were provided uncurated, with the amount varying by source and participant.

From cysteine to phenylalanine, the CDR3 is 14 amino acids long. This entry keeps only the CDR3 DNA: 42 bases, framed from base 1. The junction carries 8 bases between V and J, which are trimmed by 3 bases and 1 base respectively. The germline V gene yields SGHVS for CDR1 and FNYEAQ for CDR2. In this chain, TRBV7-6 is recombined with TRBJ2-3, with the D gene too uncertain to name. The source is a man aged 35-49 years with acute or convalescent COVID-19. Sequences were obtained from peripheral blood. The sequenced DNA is TGTGCCAGCAGCTTTGGGCAGGGCACAGATACGCAGTATTTT. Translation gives CASSFGQGTDTQYF.